This T cell receptor (beta chain) derives from a study of blood T cell repertoires in COVID-19. Study at large: Sources were T cells, B-cell-depleted T cells, or PBMCs; the material itself was cDNA or gDNA.

The table came from immunoSEQ multiplex PCR; TCRdb's copy has only in-frame clones and leaves some out. Of under 100,000 clones in the sample, 87% were seen once. V was clipped by 6 bases and J by 0 bases; unmatched bases: 6. CDR1 and CDR2 (germline): MNHEY, SVGAGI. The CDR3 consists of 15 residues. Sequencing used peripheral blood. This sequence joins TRBV6-5 and TRBJ1-1, with 8 bases that match TRBD1. The sequence came from a human donor in a cohort sampled during active COVID-19. CDR3 sequence (DNA): TGTGCCAGCAGGATGAGGGACAGGTTGAACACTGAAGCTTTCTTT. The encoded protein is CASRMRDRLNTEAFF.